Following are 12 T cell receptor beta chains from one sample sequenced in a study of blood T cell repertoires in COVID-19. Some clones are missing from TCRdb's copy, which holds only in-frame ones; the method was immunoSEQ multiplex PCR. The sample lists about 80,000 clones, approximately 81% occurring once. Sequencing was performed on peripheral blood. The receptors shown here come from a woman aged 80 or over with acute or convalescent COVID-19.

V and J are TRBV5-8 and TRBJ2-7, with TRBD1 matching 8 bases. CDR3 length: 13 amino acids. The germline gives CDR1 SGHTS, CDR2 YDEGEE. The trim removed 4 bases at V and 5 bases at J, leaving 5 bases unmatched. CDR3 nucleotide sequence: TGTGCCAGCAGCCCGGACAGGGCTGACGAGCAGTACTTC. Translation: CASSPDRADEQYF. The full variable domain, its missing parts supplied by reference TRBV5-8 and TRBJ2-7, is EAGVTQSPTHLIKTRGQQATLRCSPISGHTSVYWYQQALGLGLQFLLWYDEGEERNRGNFPPRFSGRQFPNYSSELNVNALELEDSALYLCASSPDRADEQYFGPGTRLTVT.

This chain connects TRBV6-5 to TRBJ1-1, with D unresolved. V was cut by 11 bases and J by 2 bases, with 18 bases left in between. CDR3 length: 14 residues. Germline values: CDR1 MNHEY, CDR2 SVGAGI. CDR3 protein: CAVLSDGFNTEAFF. CDR3 DNA: TGTGCCGTATTATCAGACGGGTTCAACACTGAAGCTTTCTTT.

The chain links TRBV27 to TRBJ1-5; a weak D match, TRBD1 (5 bases). The length of the CDR3 is 12 residues. Germline V gene data show CDR1 as MNHEY and CDR2 as SMNVEV (reference sequence). V was clipped by 3 bases and J by 10 bases, with 10 bases between them. The CDR3 nucleotides are TGTGCCAGCAGTTTTCGGGGGGGTCCCCAGCATTTT. It specifies CASSFRGGPQHF.

The V and J genes are TRBV9 and TRBJ2-7, with TRBD2 matching over 8 bases. The V gene's germline CDR1 is SGDLS and CDR2 YYNGEE. The CDR3 is made up of 15 amino acids. After removal of 0 bases from V and 6 bases from J, the junction contained 8 bases not matched to a gene. In DNA, the CDR3 is TGTGCCAGCAGCGTAGGGCCAGCGGGGGCGGGCGAGCAGTACTTC. This encodes CASSVGPAGAGEQYF. The full variable domain, with the rest looked up from reference TRBV9 and TRBJ2-7, is DSGVTQTPKHLITATGQRVTLRCSPRSGDLSVYWYQQSLDQGLQFLIQYYNGEERAKGNILERFSAQQFPDLHSELNLSSLELGDSALYFCASSVGPAGAGEQYFGPGTRLTVT.

This sequence joins TRBV14 and TRBJ2-2; tentatively, D is TRBD1 (6 bases). CDR1 is SGHDN, CDR2 FVKESK, per germline. Trimming removed 4 bases from V and 5 bases from J, with 11 bases in between. This CDR3 has 14 residues. CDR3 nucleotide sequence: TGTGCCAGCAGCCTCAACAGGGAAACCGGGGAGCTGTTTTTT. It translates to CASSLNRETGELFF.

The chain is built from TRBV11-2 and TRBJ1-2, with 8 bases lining up with TRBD1. J gave up 5 bases and V 4 bases, and 9 bases lay outside the gene matches. The CDR3 totals 15 residues. CDR1 is SGHAT, CDR2 FQNNGV, per germline. CDR3 in amino acids: CASSSSGGGLYGYTF. The CDR3 DNA is TGTGCCAGCAGCTCGTCAGGGGGCGGCCTGTATGGCTACACCTTC.

The rearrangement links TRBV19 to TRBJ1-6, with 8 nucleotides matching TRBD1. Per germline, CDR1 LNHDA and CDR2 SQIVND (reference sequence). This CDR3 is 16 amino acids long. Trimming cost V 6 bases and J 9 bases; bases outside gene matches: 13. In DNA, the CDR3 is TGTGCCAGTAGCACTGGCCCCGGGACAGGTAGTTCACCCCTCCACTTT. Its protein is CASSTGPGTGSSPLHF. Using reference TRBV19 and TRBJ1-6 for the parts outside the CDR3, the full variable domain is DGGITQSPKYLFRKEGQNVTLSCEQNLNHDAMYWYRQDPGQGLRLIYYSQIVNDFQKGDIAEGYSVSREKKESFPLTVTSAQKNPTAFYLCASSTGPGTGSSPLHFGNGTRLTVT.

The rearrangement joins TRBV10-2 to TRBJ1-3; 8 bases line up with TRBD1. The J segment lost 0 bases and the V segment lost 7 bases, leaving 5 bases of the junction unmatched. The CDR3 is 15 amino acids. In germline, CDR1 is WSHSY, CDR2 SAAADI. CDR3 region: CASTGDRSSGNTIYF. The DNA for the CDR3 is TGCGCCAGCACCGGGGACAGGAGCTCTGGAAACACCATATATTTT.

The gene calls are TRBV2 and TRBJ1-5; TRBD1 might be the D (5 bases). This CDR3 has 15 residues. Per the germline V gene, CDR1 is SNHLY and CDR2 is FYNNEI. Trimming shortened V by 6 bases and J by 2 bases, and 14 bases separated the two germline ends. The CDR3 bases are TGTGCCAGCAGCGACAGTTTACGAGGCAATCAGCCCCAGCATTTT. Amino acids: CASSDSLRGNQPQHF.

V usage is TRBV5-4 and J usage is TRBJ2-1; D uncertain. Germline values: CDR1 SGHNT, CDR2 YYREEE (reference sequence). V was shortened by 2 bases and J by 1 base, with 10 bases between the two germline ends. The CDR3 spans 15 residues. DNA for the CDR3: TGTGCCAGCAGCTTTGGCGCGGAATCCTACAATGAGCAGTTCTTC. Its translation is CASSFGAESYNEQFF.

CDR3 amino acids: CASNRGGNQPQHF. The CDR3 nucleotides are TGTGCCAGCAACAGGGGGGGCAATCAGCCCCAGCATTTT. The rearrangement uses TRBV2 and TRBJ1-5, with 8 bases lining up with TRBD1. CDR3 length: 13 residues. Per germline, CDR1 SNHLY and CDR2 FYNNEI. V lost 7 bases, J lost 2 bases, and 1 base stayed unmatched.

The V call is TRBV4-3, the J call TRBJ1-1; the D is unclear. The CDR3 runs 14 residues. V dropped 1 base and J dropped 1 base, with 7 bases sitting between them. The V gene's germline CDR1 is LGHNA and CDR2 YSLEER. As DNA, the CDR3 is TGCGCCAGCAGCCAAGCTGCAGGGAACACTGAAGCTTTCTTT. Protein product: CASSQAAGNTEAFF.